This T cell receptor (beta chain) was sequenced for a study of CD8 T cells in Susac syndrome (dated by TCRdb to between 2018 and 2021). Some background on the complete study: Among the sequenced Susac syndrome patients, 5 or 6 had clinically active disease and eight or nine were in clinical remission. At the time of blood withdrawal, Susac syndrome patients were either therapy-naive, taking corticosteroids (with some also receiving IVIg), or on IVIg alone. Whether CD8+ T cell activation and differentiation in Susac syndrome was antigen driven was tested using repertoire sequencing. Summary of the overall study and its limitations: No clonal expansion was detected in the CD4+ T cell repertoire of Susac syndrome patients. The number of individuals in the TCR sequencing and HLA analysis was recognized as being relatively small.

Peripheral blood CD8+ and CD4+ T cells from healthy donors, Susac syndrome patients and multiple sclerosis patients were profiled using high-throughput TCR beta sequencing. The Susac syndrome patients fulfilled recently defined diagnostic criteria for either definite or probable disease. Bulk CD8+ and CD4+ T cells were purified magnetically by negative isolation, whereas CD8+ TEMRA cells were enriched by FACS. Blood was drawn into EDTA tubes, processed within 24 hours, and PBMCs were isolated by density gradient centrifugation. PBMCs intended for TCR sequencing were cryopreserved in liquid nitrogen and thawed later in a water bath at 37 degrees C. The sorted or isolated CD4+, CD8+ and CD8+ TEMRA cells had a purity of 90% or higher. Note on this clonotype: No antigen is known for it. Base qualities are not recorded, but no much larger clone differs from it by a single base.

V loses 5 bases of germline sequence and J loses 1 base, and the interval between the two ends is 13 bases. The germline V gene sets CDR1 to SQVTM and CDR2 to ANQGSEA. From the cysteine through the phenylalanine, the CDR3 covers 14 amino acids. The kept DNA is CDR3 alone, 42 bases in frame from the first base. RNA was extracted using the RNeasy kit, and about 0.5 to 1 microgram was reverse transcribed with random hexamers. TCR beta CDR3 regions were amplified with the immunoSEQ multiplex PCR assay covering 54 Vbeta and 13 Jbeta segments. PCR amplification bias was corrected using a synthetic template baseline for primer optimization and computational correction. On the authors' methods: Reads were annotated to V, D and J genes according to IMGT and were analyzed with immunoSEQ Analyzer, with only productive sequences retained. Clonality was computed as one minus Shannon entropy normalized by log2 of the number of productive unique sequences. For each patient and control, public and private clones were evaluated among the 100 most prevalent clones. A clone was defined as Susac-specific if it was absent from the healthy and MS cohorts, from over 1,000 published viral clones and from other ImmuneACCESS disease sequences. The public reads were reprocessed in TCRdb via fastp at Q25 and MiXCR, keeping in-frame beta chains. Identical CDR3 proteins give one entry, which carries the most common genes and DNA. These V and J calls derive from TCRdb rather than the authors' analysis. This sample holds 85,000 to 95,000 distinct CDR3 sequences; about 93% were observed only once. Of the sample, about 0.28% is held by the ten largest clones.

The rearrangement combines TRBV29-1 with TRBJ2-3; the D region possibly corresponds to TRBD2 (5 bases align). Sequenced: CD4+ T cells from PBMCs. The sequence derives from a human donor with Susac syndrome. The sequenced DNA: TGCAGCGTTACGCTTCGGCGGGGCACAGATACGCAGTATTTT. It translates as CSVTLRRGTDTQYF.